Following are 26 T cell receptor beta chains from one sample sequenced in a study of blood T cell repertoires in COVID-19. The repertoire was sequenced with immunoSEQ multiplex PCR; TCRdb's copy has only in-frame clones and lacks some. Of about 200,000 clones listed, approximately 84% are singletons. The sequencing sample was made of peripheral blood. Source of these receptors: a woman aged 45-60 years with active or convalescent COVID-19.

The V call is TRBV28, the J call TRBJ1-1; no clear D. In germline, CDR1 is MDHEN, CDR2 SYDVKM. V lost 3 bases and J 10 bases, leaving 6 bases between the germline ends. The CDR3 runs to 10 residues. CDR3 loop: CASSLGRAFF. The CDR3 DNA sequence: TGTGCCAGCAGTTTGGGGAGAGCTTTCTTT.

This sequence joins TRBV6-1 and TRBJ1-2, with D hard to call. Trimming left V 0 bases short and J 7 bases short, with 9 bases between. The CDR3 has 13 residues. Germline V gene sequence: CDR1 MNHNS, CDR2 SASEGT. The CDR3: CASSEAGLPGYTF. CDR3 DNA sequence: TGTGCCAGCAGTGAAGCTGGACTCCCTGGCTACACCTTC.

The rearrangement links TRBV7-3 to TRBJ1-5, with D possibly being TRBD1 (5 bases). V shed 4 bases and J shed 3 bases, with 10 bases lying between them. The CDR3 runs 14 residues. CDR1 is SGHTA and CDR2 is FQGTGA in the germline V gene. DNA of the CDR3: TGTGCCAGCAGCTCGGGCAGGGTCAATCAGCCCCAGCATTTT. This sequence encodes CASSSGRVNQPQHF.

This chain joins TRBV29-1 and TRBJ2-3; the D is unclear. Germline CDR1 SQVTM, CDR2 ANQGSEA. The CDR3 totals 12 residues. V was cut by 6 bases and J by 2 bases, with 9 bases left in between. DNA of the CDR3: TGCAGCGTACCTTCTATCACAGATACGCAGTATTTT. This codes for CSVPSITDTQYF.

The chain uses TRBV10-1 and TRBJ2-2; a possible D gene is TRBD1 (5 bases). Germline V lookup: CDR1 WNHNN, CDR2 SYGVQD (reference sequence). Trimming pared 1 base from V and 2 bases from J, leaving 11 bases between. The CDR3 contains 16 residues. In DNA, the CDR3 is TGCGCCAGCAGTGAGTTCAGGGATATTAACACCGGGGAGCTGTTTTTT. It translates to CASSEFRDINTGELFF.

Worth noting for this clone: This sample includes further DNA sequences coding for the same CDR3. The chain combines TRBV5-1 with TRBJ1-6, with 7 bases aligning to TRBD1. This CDR3 is 14 amino acids long. V was pared by 3 bases and J by 7 bases, with 4 bases of the junction left unmatched. Germline V lookup: CDR1 SGHRS, CDR2 YFSETQ. The CDR3 coding sequence is TGCGCCAGCAGCTCAGGGACAGCCAATTCACCCCTCCACTTT. Protein sequence: CASSSGTANSPLHF.

This sequence joins TRBV28 and TRBJ1-6; 7 nucleotides match TRBD1. V lost 6 bases to trimming and J lost 10 bases; unmatched junction nucleotides: 6. The germline gives CDR1 MDHEN, CDR2 SYDVKM. The CDR3 extends over 13 amino acids. The CDR3 DNA is TGTGCCAGCAGCCACAGGGGACTCTCACCCCTCCACTTT. As protein: CASSHRGLSPLHF.

This clone occurred once. V usage is TRBV5-6 and J usage is TRBJ2-2, with a weak D call TRBD1 (6 bases). Germline CDR1 and CDR2: SGHDT and YYEEEE. CDR3 size: 12 residues. V was shortened by 10 bases and J by 6 bases, with 13 bases between the two germline ends. DNA of the CDR3: TGTGCCGGATCACAGGGACCCGGGGAGCTGTTTTTT. Translating gives CAGSQGPGELFF.

The gene calls are TRBV11-2 and TRBJ2-1; a weak D match, TRBD2 (6 bases). Looked up from germline, CDR1 is SGHAT and CDR2 is FQNNGV. CDR3 length: 14 amino acids. Trimming shortened V by 7 bases and J by 5 bases, and 15 bases separated the two germline ends. The CDR3 spells CASTPGGTHNEQFF. As DNA, the CDR3 is TGTGCCAGCACGCCTGGCGGGACCCACAATGAGCAGTTCTTC. The full variable domain, completed using reference TRBV11-2 and TRBJ2-1, is EAGVAQSPRYKIIEKRQSVAFWCNPISGHATLYWYQQILGQGPKLLIQFQNNGVVDDSQLPKDRFSAERLKGVDSTLKIQPAKLEDSAVYLCASTPGGTHNEQFFGPGTRLTVL.

This chain uses TRBV25-1 with TRBJ1-1; D not certain. V gave up 1 base and J gave up 4 bases, with 10 bases separating them. The CDR3 has 14 residues. CDR1 and CDR2 (germline): MGHDK, SYGVNS. The CDR3 coding sequence is TGTGCCAGCAGTGAATCTGGGAGGTCCACTGAAGCTTTCTTT. Its translation is CASSESGRSTEAFF. Using reference TRBV25-1 and TRBJ1-1 for the parts outside the CDR3, the full variable domain is EADIYQTPRYLVIGTGKKITLECSQTMGHDKMYWYQQDPGMELHLIHYSYGVNSTEKGDLSSESTVSRIRTEHFPLTLESARPSHTSQYLCASSESGRSTEAFFGQGTRLTVV.

The chain has TRBV4-2 and TRBJ2-1; 7 bases align to TRBD2. V shed 2 bases, J shed 5 bases, and the junction held 9 bases outside the gene matches. The CDR3 totals 16 residues. CDR1 LGHNA and CDR2 YNFKEQ come from the germline V gene. The CDR3 loop reads CASSQRGGSSDNEQFF. The CDR3 DNA reads TGTGCCAGCAGCCAACGGGGCGGGAGTAGCGACAATGAGCAGTTCTTC.

The rearrangement links TRBV7-3 to TRBJ2-2; no definite D call. CDR3 length: 14 residues. V lost 7 bases and J lost 0, with 9 bases in between. In germline, CDR1 is SGHTA, CDR2 FQGTGA. The CDR3 reads CASTVTANTGELFF. The CDR3, as DNA: TGTGCCAGCACCGTTACGGCGAACACCGGGGAGCTGTTTTTT.

The chain links TRBV28 to TRBJ1-1, with a possible D match to TRBD1 (5 bases). The CDR3 has 16 residues. The germline gives CDR1 MDHEN, CDR2 SYDVKM. V was trimmed by 1 base and J by 5 bases, leaving 17 bases between them. The CDR3: CASSLFRSGGRTEAFF. DNA for the CDR3: TGTGCCAGCAGTTTATTTCGTTCGGGGGGGAGGACTGAAGCTTTCTTT.

This sequence joins TRBV9 and TRBJ2-1; 14 positions match TRBD2. This CDR3 contains 16 residues. V was clipped by 3 bases and J by 6 bases; unmatched bases: 5. Germline CDR1 is SGDLS and CDR2 is YYNGEE. This CDR3 is CASSAPGLAGANEQFF. As DNA, the CDR3 is TGTGCCAGCAGCGCCCCGGGACTAGCGGGGGCCAATGAGCAGTTCTTC. Looking up the rest from reference TRBV9 and TRBJ2-1 gives the full variable domain: DSGVTQTPKHLITATGQRVTLRCSPRSGDLSVYWYQQSLDQGLQFLIQYYNGEERAKGNILERFSAQQFPDLHSELNLSSLELGDSALYFCASSAPGLAGANEQFFGPGTRLTVL.

The V call is TRBV19, the J call TRBJ1-1; D uncertain. Germline CDR1 and CDR2: LNHDA and SQIVND (reference sequence). The CDR3 consists of 15 residues. V shed 3 bases and J shed 1 base, with 12 bases lying between them. The CDR3 spells CASSITPAGNTEAFF. The DNA for the CDR3 is TGTGCCAGTAGTATCACTCCGGCAGGGAACACTGAAGCTTTCTTT.

The CDR3 reads CSVDAKHGGEKLFF. Written as DNA, the CDR3 is TGCAGCGTTGACGCCAAACACGGGGGGGAAAAACTGTTTTTT. This chain links TRBV29-1 with TRBJ1-4; a possible D gene is TRBD1 (5 bases). The V gene's germline CDR1 is SQVTM and CDR2 ANQGSEA. Trimming shortened V by 3 bases and J by 8 bases, and 16 bases separated the two germline ends. CDR3 length equals 14 residues.

This sequence joins TRBV6-6 and TRBJ1-1, with D uncertain. CDR1 is MNHNY and CDR2 is SVGAGI in the germline V gene (reference sequence). Deletions cut 5 bases from V and 4 bases from J, with 8 bases between. The CDR3 spans 12 residues. In DNA form, the CDR3 reads TGTGCCAGCAGTGCCCTCAGCACTGAAGCTTTCTTT. Amino acids: CASSALSTEAFF.

The chain joins TRBV5-6 to TRBJ1-4, with a tentative D call TRBD1 (5 bases). V lost 4 bases and J lost 0, with 13 bases in between. In germline, CDR1 is SGHDT, CDR2 YYEEEE. The CDR3 consists of 16 residues. CDR3 region: CASSSLQGPTNEKLFF. CDR3 bases: TGTGCCAGCAGCAGCCTTCAGGGTCCAACTAATGAAAAACTGTTTTTT.

The CDR3 is CASSHPRGGGSYNEQFF. The CDR3 DNA is TGTGCCAGTAGCCACCCTCGGGGAGGGGGCTCCTACAATGAGCAGTTCTTC. This chain uses TRBV19 with TRBJ2-1; possible D gene TRBD2, 7 bases. The CDR3 is 17 amino acids. V was clipped by 6 bases and J by 0 bases, with 18 bases between them. Germline loops: CDR1 LNHDA, CDR2 SQIVND (reference sequence). Supplemented by reference TRBV19 and TRBJ2-1, the full variable domain reads DGGITQSPKYLFRKEGQNVTLSCEQNLNHDAMYWYRQDPGQGLRLIYYSQIVNDFQKGDIAEGYSVSREKKESFPLTVTSAQKNPTAFYLCASSHPRGGGSYNEQFFGPGTRLTVL.

The V gene is TRBV3-1 (or the pseudogene TRBV3-2), the J gene TRBJ1-2; TRBD1 matches 7 bases. Per germline, CDR1 LGHDT and CDR2 YNNKEL (reference sequence). J lost 4 bases, V lost 5 bases, and 7 bases had no gene match. The CDR3 sequence is 14 residues long. CDR3 DNA: TGTGCCAGCAGCAATAACAGGGGTACCTATGGCTACACCTTC. Its protein product is CASSNNRGTYGYTF.

The chain has TRBV19 and TRBJ1-5; tentative D call: TRBD1 (5 bases). Trimming took off 3 bases at V and 10 bases at J, with 19 bases between the two ends. The germline CDR1 and CDR2 sequences are LNHDA and SQIVND (reference sequence). CDR3 length: 15 residues. The chain's CDR3 is CASSIGQKDPNPQHF. The DNA for the CDR3 is TGTGCCAGTAGTATTGGACAAAAGGACCCAAATCCCCAGCATTTT.

V and J are TRBV19 and TRBJ1-1; maybe TRBD1 (5 bases). The CDR3 runs to 14 residues. Germline CDR1 is LNHDA and CDR2 is SQIVND (reference sequence). Deletions cut 1 base from V and 4 bases from J, with 10 bases between. The CDR3 DNA sequence: TGTGCCAGTAGTATAGGCGGGGCCGCCACTGAAGCTTTCTTT. It codes for CASSIGGAATEAFF. Filled out from reference TRBV19 and TRBJ1-1, the complete variable domain reads DGGITQSPKYLFRKEGQNVTLSCEQNLNHDAMYWYRQDPGQGLRLIYYSQIVNDFQKGDIAEGYSVSREKKESFPLTVTSAQKNPTAFYLCASSIGGAATEAFFGQGTRLTVV.

This chain links TRBV6-5 with TRBJ2-7; TRBD2 is a possible D gene (5 bases). Germline V lookup: CDR1 MNHEY, CDR2 SVGAGI. The CDR3 length is 14 residues. Trimming stripped 6 bases from V and 6 bases from J, with 18 bases between. The CDR3 spells CASSRGALLFEQYF. The CDR3 bases are TGTGCCAGCAGCCGGGGTGCGCTACTCTTCGAGCAGTACTTC.

The rearrangement uses TRBV6-5 and TRBJ2-1; 10 positions match TRBD1. V lost 4 bases and J lost 6; bases outside the gene matches: 9. Germline V gene data show CDR1 as MNHEY and CDR2 as SVGAGI. There are 16 residues in the CDR3. The CDR3 bases are TGTGCCAGCAGTTTCCTCTCGGGACAGGGGAGCAATGAGCAGTTCTTC. It encodes CASSFLSGQGSNEQFF.

The gene calls are TRBV5-4 and TRBJ1-3; unclear D gene. This CDR3 comprises 15 residues. CDR1 is SGHNT and CDR2 is YYREEE in the germline V gene (reference sequence). With 0 bases removed from V and 0 bases from J, the gap between germline ends came to 7 bases. The CDR3: CASSLGRSSGNTIYF. DNA for the CDR3: TGTGCCAGCAGCTTGGGACGGAGCTCTGGAAACACCATATATTTT.

This sequence joins TRBV6-5 and TRBJ1-5, with TRBD1 identical over 8 bases. The CDR3 loop spans 15 amino acids. Germline values: CDR1 MNHEY, CDR2 SVGAGI. V was pared by 6 bases and J by 2 bases, with 6 bases of the junction left unmatched. The CDR3 DNA is TGTGCCAGCAGCCATGGGGGACAGGGCAATCAGCCCCAGCATTTT. Protein sequence: CASSHGGQGNQPQHF.